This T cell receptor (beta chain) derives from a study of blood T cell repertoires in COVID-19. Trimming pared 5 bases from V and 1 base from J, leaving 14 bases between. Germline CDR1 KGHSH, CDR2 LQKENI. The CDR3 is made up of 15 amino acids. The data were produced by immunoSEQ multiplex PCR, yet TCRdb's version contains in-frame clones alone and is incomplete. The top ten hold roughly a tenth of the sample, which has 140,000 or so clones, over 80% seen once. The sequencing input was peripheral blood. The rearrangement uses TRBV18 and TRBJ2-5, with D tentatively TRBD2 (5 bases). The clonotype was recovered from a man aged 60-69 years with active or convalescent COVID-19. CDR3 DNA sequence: TGTGCCAGCTCAGGGCGGGTGGATAGCCAAGAGACCCAGTACTTC. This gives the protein CASSGRVDSQETQYF.